This TCR beta chain is from a study of cytomegalovirus exposure and HLA in healthy donors. Overall study findings and caveats: Segments of the TCR beta V type were, in most cases, productive about 90% or about 30% of the time in an earlier analysis.

The V end lost 2 bases, the J end lost 5 bases, and 13 bases lay between the germline ends. CDR3 length equals 14 residues. Germline CDR1 MNHEY, CDR2 SVGAGI. It was with 60 Vbeta and 13 Jbeta primers that the PCR ran. The repertoire was sequenced with immunoSEQ multiplex PCR; TCRdb's copy has only in-frame clones and lacks some. The table records 150,000 to 200,000 clones, approximately 82% of them present only once. This clone turned up a few times. Its antigen is not known. The sequence came from a woman aged 18-29 years in good health and CMV-seronegative. Sequenced input: PBMCs. The chain is built from TRBV6-5 and TRBJ2-7, with D possibly being TRBD2 (5 bases). The CDR3 protein is CASSYRGLLHEQYF. The CDR3 coding sequence is TGTGCCAGCAGTTACCGGGGTCTACTCCACGAGCAGTACTTC.